In its sample, the clone carrying this T cell receptor (beta chain) was seen a few times. Its antigen is currently unknown. This sample was included in a study of beta chain features in type 1 diabetes. Study observations and caveats: Naive, central memory and Treg TCRB repertoires appeared more alike in patients than in healthy donors.

Isolated RNA was reverse transcribed in full, so expressed TCRB transcripts were sequenced. Libraries were prepared by immunoSEQ multiplex PCR; TCRdb keeps only in-frame clonotypes and omits some of them. The sample contains about 230,000 clones, 9.6% of which appear only once. The sample was naive CD4+ T cells from blood. The receptor's source is a woman under 30 in good health.

The CDR3 protein is CASSLKLAGVYNEQFF. CDR3 DNA: TGTGCCAGCAGCTTGAAACTAGCGGGAGTCTACAATGAGCAGTTCTTC. This chain joins TRBV7-2 and TRBJ2-1; 11 positions agree with TRBD2. Germline V gene lookup returns CDR1 SGHTA and CDR2 FQGNSA. V gave up 3 bases and J gave up 3 bases; unmatched junction bases: 4. The CDR3 extends over 16 amino acids.